The clone carrying this T cell receptor (beta chain) showed up many times. This sample is drawn from a study of T cells in Graves' hyperthyroidism and ophthalmopathy. Amplification of TCR beta CDR3 regions used RNA as the template. The study used the HTBI primer set for a first-round RT-PCR of the TCR CDR3. TCRdb re-called the multiplex PCR reads through MiXCR, storing one row per CDR3 protein. This table holds 360,000 or so distinct CDR3 sequences, approximately 19% found once. Trimming stripped 6 bases from V and 11 bases from J, with 16 bases between. The CDR3 totals 12 residues. Germline loops: CDR1 LNHDA, CDR2 SQIVND (reference sequence).

Sequencing was carried out using blood. The receptor was derived from a woman aged 18-35 years with Graves' hyperthyroidism. V gene TRBV19 combines with J gene TRBJ1-1; D gene unclear. As DNA, the CDR3 is TGTGCCAGTAGCTCAGCCCCGCCGAGGGCTTTCTTT. It codes for CASSSAPPRAFF.